This TCR beta chain was recorded in a study of STAT5B mutations in CD4+ large granular lymphocyte leukemia. Clones were sequenced by immunoSEQ multiplex PCR, and TCRdb holds only the in-frame ones, with some missing. The data show tens of thousands of clones, about 70% seen once. Trimming left V 7 bases short and J 0 bases short, with 16 bases between. Germline loops: CDR1 SGHKS, CDR2 YYEKEE (reference sequence). The CDR3 runs to 15 residues. This clone was counted once. Specimen: CD4+ T cells from blood buffy coats. This chain connects TRBV5-5 to TRBJ2-5, with D perhaps matching TRBD1 or TRBD2 (7 bases each). The source is a human donor in good health. CDR3 sequence (DNA): TGTGCCAGCGGGCAGGGGGGGGGATACCAAGAGACCCAGTACTTC. Translating gives CASGQGGGYQETQYF.